One and the same sample provided the 28 T cell receptor beta chains below, sequenced in a study of shared clonotypes between healthy human individuals. Assay used: immunoSEQ multiplex PCR; TCRdb lists only in-frame clones, some missing. The sample yields about 2.4 million clones, around 94% seen once. Sequencing input: naive CD4+ T cells sorted from blood. Noted subset: CD45RA+ positively selected. Receptor source: a man between 18 and 29 years old in good health.

This clone appeared a single time. CDR3 in DNA: TGTGCCAGCAGTTTGACCCAAGCAGGGGGCGAGCAGTACTTC. Protein sequence: CASSLTQAGGEQYF. The gene calls are TRBV28 and TRBJ2-7; TRBD1 aligns across 7 bases. V dropped 3 bases and J dropped 6; count of bases not matched to a gene: 8. The CDR3 spans 14 residues. Germline V gene data show CDR1 as MDHEN and CDR2 as SYDVKM. Variable domain in full (rest from reference TRBV28 and TRBJ2-7): DVKVTQSSRYLVKRTGEKVFLECVQDMDHENMFWYRQDPGLGLRLIYFSYDVKMKEKGDIPEGYSVSREKKERFSLILESASTNQTSMYLCASSLTQAGGEQYFGPGTRLTVT.

This sequence joins TRBV28 and TRBJ2-5; perhaps TRBD1 as D (5 bases). The germline V gene has CDR1 MDHEN and CDR2 SYDVKM. This CDR3 is built from 14 residues. V lost 6 bases to trimming and J lost 3 bases, with 14 bases between them. CDR3 region: CASSQLLREETQYF. The CDR3 nucleotides are TGTGCCAGCAGCCAACTCCTCAGGGAAGAGACCCAGTACTTC. Full variable domain (missing parts from reference TRBV28 and TRBJ2-5): DVKVTQSSRYLVKRTGEKVFLECVQDMDHENMFWYRQDPGLGLRLIYFSYDVKMKEKGDIPEGYSVSREKKERFSLILESASTNQTSMYLCASSQLLREETQYFGPGTRLLVL.

The rearrangement uses TRBV7-8 and TRBJ1-1; 8 positions agree with TRBD1. The CDR3 totals 16 residues. The germline V gene has CDR1 SGHVS and CDR2 FQNEAQ. V gave up 3 bases and J gave up 2 bases; unmatched junction bases: 8. The CDR3 loop reads CASSLGGQGINTEAFF. For the CDR3, the DNA is TGTGCCAGCAGCTTGGGAGGACAGGGTATTAACACTGAAGCTTTCTTT.

A single count supports this clone. CDR3 DNA: TGTGCCAGCAGTTTTATGGCGGGGGACTACGAGCAGTACTTC. It translates to CASSFMAGDYEQYF. The V call is TRBV6-5, the J call TRBJ2-7; 7 bases are shared with TRBD2. This CDR3 region has 14 residues. Germline CDR1 MNHEY, CDR2 SVGAGI. Trimming removed 4 bases from V and 3 bases from J; junction bases left unmatched: 6.

This rearrangement joins TRBV11-3 to TRBJ1-3, with D perhaps TRBD1 (5 bases). The germline CDR1 and CDR2 sequences are SGHNT and YENEEA. CDR3 size: 14 residues. V was trimmed by 3 bases and J by 7 bases, leaving 13 bases between them. The CDR3 spells CASSLNIRDNTIYF. Written as DNA, the CDR3 is TGTGCCAGCAGCTTGAACATCCGGGACAACACCATATATTTT. Full variable domain (rest looked up from reference TRBV11-3 and TRBJ1-3): EAGVVQSPRYKIIEKKQPVAFWCNPISGHNTLYWYLQNLGQGPELLIRYENEEAVDDSQLPKDRFSAERLKGVDSTLKIQPAELGDSAVYLCASSLNIRDNTIYFGEGSWLTVV.

The chain recombines TRBV7-2 with TRBJ2-2, with 7 bases matching TRBD2. The CDR3 totals 15 residues. The V segment lost 3 bases and the J segment 5 bases; nucleotides outside the gene matches: 6. Germline V gene sequence: CDR1 SGHTA, CDR2 FQGNSA. The CDR3 nucleotides are TGTGCCAGCAGCTTCCGCGGGGGAAGGACCGGGGAGCTGTTTTTT. Amino acids: CASSFRGGRTGELFF.

V is TRBV4-2 and J is TRBJ1-1; D unresolved. CDR3 length equals 16 residues. V shed 0 bases and J shed 1 base, with 12 bases lying between them. The germline V gene encodes CDR1 LGHNA and CDR2 YNFKEQ. This CDR3 is CASSQDRKSSNTEAFF. For the CDR3, the DNA is TGTGCCAGCAGCCAAGACAGGAAAAGCTCGAACACTGAAGCTTTCTTT.

This rearrangement joins TRBV5-8 to TRBJ1-4, with 10 positions matching TRBD1. This CDR3 has 19 residues. Germline trimming cut 4 bases from V and 0 bases from J; bases unmatched to any gene: 12. Looked up from germline, CDR1 is SGHTS and CDR2 is YDEGEE. CDR3 sequence: CASSLRRTGGGPTNEKLFF. In DNA, the CDR3 is TGTGCCAGCAGCCTCCGACGGACAGGGGGAGGTCCAACTAATGAAAAACTGTTTTTT.

The genes are TRBV18 and TRBJ2-2, with D possibly TRBD1 on 5 matching bases. The germline V gene has CDR1 KGHSH and CDR2 LQKENI. Trimming left V 0 bases short and J 6 bases short, with 8 bases between. The CDR3 has 14 residues. CDR3 loop: CASSPPMGPGELFF. In nucleotides, the CDR3 is TGTGCCAGCTCACCACCAATGGGGCCCGGGGAGCTGTTTTTT.

The CDR3 reads CASSDTGTDTQYF. The DNA for the CDR3 is TGTGCCAGTAGCGATACTGGCACAGATACGCAGTATTTT. The V and J genes are TRBV19 and TRBJ2-3; the D is unclear. Trimming stripped 6 bases from V and 1 base from J, with 8 bases between. Germline-derived CDR1 and CDR2 are LNHDA and SQIVND (reference sequence). The CDR3 spans 13 residues.

The V call is TRBV11-3, the J call TRBJ2-7; 7 positions match TRBD1. V dropped 1 base and J dropped 6; count of bases not matched to a gene: 3. CDR1 is SGHNT, CDR2 YENEEA, per germline. The CDR3 contains 13 residues. The CDR3: CASSLGDRAEQYF. CDR3 bases: TGTGCCAGCAGCTTAGGGGACAGAGCCGAGCAGTACTTC.

The gene calls are TRBV7-8 and TRBJ1-2; 12 bases match TRBD1. Germline trimming cut 0 bases from V and 8 bases from J; bases unmatched to any gene: 7. Looked up from germline, CDR1 is SGHVS and CDR2 is FQNEAQ. CDR3 length: 16 amino acids. The CDR3 region is CASSLAGTGGYGGYTF. The CDR3 nucleotides read TGTGCCAGCAGCTTAGCCGGGACAGGGGGCTATGGGGGCTACACCTTC.

CDR3 protein: CASSVTSGELLSYNEQFF. For the CDR3, the DNA is TGTGCCAGCAGCGTAACTAGCGGGGAACTACTCTCCTACAATGAGCAGTTCTTC. This chain joins TRBV11-2 and TRBJ2-1, with 10 bases matching TRBD2. Germline V lookup: CDR1 SGHAT, CDR2 FQNNGV. V dropped 5 bases and J dropped 0; count of bases not matched to a gene: 10. This CDR3 region has 18 residues.

J is TRBJ1-3 and V is TRBV5-5; no reliable D call. V lost 4 bases to trimming and J lost 0 bases, with 11 bases between them. CDR3 length: 15 amino acids. Per germline, CDR1 SGHKS and CDR2 YYEKEE (reference sequence). The CDR3 loop is CASSPGPSSGNTIYF. The CDR3 bases are TGTGCCAGCAGCCCCGGGCCCAGCTCTGGAAACACCATATATTTT. Full variable domain (missing parts from reference TRBV5-5 and TRBJ1-3): DAGVTQSPTHLIKTRGQQVTLRCSPISGHKSVSWYQQVLGQGPQFIFQYYEKEERGRGNFPDRFSARQFPNYSSELNVNALLLGDSALYLCASSPGPSSGNTIYFGEGSWLTVV.

The gene calls are TRBV9 and TRBJ1-3; 7 bases fit TRBD1. This CDR3 spans 15 amino acids. J gave up 3 bases and V 7 bases, and 10 bases lay outside the gene matches. Germline CDR1 SGDLS, CDR2 YYNGEE. The CDR3 region has the DNA TGTGCCAGCGGGGACCTTAACAGGGGTGGAAACACCATATATTTT. This gives the protein CASGDLNRGGNTIYF.

The chain combines TRBV15 with TRBJ1-4, with 7 bases lining up with TRBD1. After removal of 0 bases from V and 2 bases from J, the junction contained 6 bases not matched to a gene. CDR1 is LNHNV, CDR2 YYDKDF, per germline (reference sequence). CDR3 size: 17 residues. The CDR3 sequence is CATSRDRTGATNEKLFF. The CDR3 DNA reads TGTGCCACCAGCAGAGATCGAACAGGGGCTACTAATGAAAAACTGTTTTTT.

The rearrangement links TRBV6-5 to TRBJ2-6, with a weak D call TRBD1 (5 bases). Trimming pared 6 bases from V and 3 bases from J, leaving 12 bases between. Germline V lookup: CDR1 MNHEY, CDR2 SVGAGI. This CDR3 has 15 amino acids. DNA of the CDR3: TGTGCCAGCAGCCGGACATCGATTGGGGCCAACGTCCTGACTTTC. Amino acid sequence: CASSRTSIGANVLTF.

The chain combines TRBV9 with TRBJ2-7; 8 positions match TRBD2. From germline, CDR1 is SGDLS and CDR2 YYNGEE. The CDR3 is 12 residues long. J was trimmed by 5 bases and V by 7 bases; bases with no gene match: 5. DNA for the CDR3: TGTGCCAGCGGGCGGGGGGCCAACGAGCAGTACTTC. Its protein is CASGRGANEQYF.

In this sample, this clone turned up once. CDR3 in amino acids: CASSYSRGGSSYGYTF. DNA for the CDR3: TGTGCCAGCAGTTACTCGCGGGGAGGGAGTAGCTATGGCTACACCTTC. This rearrangement joins TRBV6-5 to TRBJ1-2; D is ambiguous. Trimming shortened V by 0 bases and J by 4 bases, and 15 bases separated the two germline ends. The CDR3 totals 16 residues. Germline values: CDR1 MNHEY, CDR2 SVGAGI.

The chain has TRBV7-9 and TRBJ2-3; 9 bases are a match to TRBD1. With V trimmed by 5 bases and J by 4 bases, 7 bases remained unmatched. The germline CDR1 and CDR2 sequences are SEHNR and FQNEAQ (reference sequence). CDR3 size: 15 residues. CDR3 DNA: TGTGCCAGCAGCCCGGGACAGGGTTGGGCAGATACGCAGTATTTT. Protein sequence: CASSPGQGWADTQYF.

The genes are TRBV19 and TRBJ1-5; TRBD1 might be the D (5 bases). Trimming shortened V by 3 bases and J by 0 bases, and 15 bases separated the two germline ends. The CDR3 length is 17 residues. Looked up from germline, CDR1 is LNHDA and CDR2 is SQIVND (reference sequence). This CDR3 reads CASSMRGGQNSNQPQHF. In DNA, the CDR3 is TGTGCCAGTAGTATGAGGGGTGGGCAGAATAGCAATCAGCCCCAGCATTTT.

This clone is a singleton in its sample. The V and J genes are TRBV6-6 and TRBJ1-1; D gene uncertain. Trimming stripped 4 bases from V and 1 base from J, with 4 bases between. The CDR3 consists of 12 residues. CDR1 MNHNY and CDR2 SVGAGI come from the germline V gene (reference sequence). DNA for the CDR3: TGTGCCAGCAGTTGGACGAACACTGAAGCTTTCTTT. As protein: CASSWTNTEAFF.

The CDR3 spells CASSIGSVSTVNSPLHF. In DNA form, the CDR3 reads TGTGCCAGTAGTATAGGGTCTGTGAGTACCGTCAATTCACCCCTCCACTTT. J is TRBJ1-6 and V is TRBV19; no firm D call. CDR1 is LNHDA, CDR2 SQIVND, per germline (reference sequence). The CDR3 covers 17 residues. Trimming took 1 base from V and 7 from J, leaving 17 bases between them. The variable domain in full, completed from reference TRBV19 and TRBJ1-6, reads DGGITQSPKYLFRKEGQNVTLSCEQNLNHDAMYWYRQDPGQGLRLIYYSQIVNDFQKGDIAEGYSVSREKKESFPLTVTSAQKNPTAFYLCASSIGSVSTVNSPLHFGNGTRLTVT.

The V and J genes are TRBV28 and TRBJ1-1, with a tentative D call TRBD1 (5 bases). Trimming cost V 4 bases and J 5 bases, with 14 bases left between them. The CDR3 totals 14 residues. The germline V gene has CDR1 MDHEN and CDR2 SYDVKM. CDR3 bases: TGTGCCAGCAGTTCCCCGGGGGGAACGACTGAAGCTTTCTTT. Encoded protein: CASSSPGGTTEAFF.

The sample holds one count of this clone. The CDR3 loop is CASSPFASGNTGELFF. The CDR3, as DNA: TGTGCCAGCTCACCATTTGCTAGCGGGAACACCGGGGAGCTGTTTTTT. V and J are TRBV18 and TRBJ2-2, with TRBD2 matching over 7 bases. CDR1 is KGHSH, CDR2 LQKENI, per germline. The CDR3 consists of 16 residues. Trimming removed 2 bases from V and 1 base from J; junction bases left unmatched: 4.

The chain recombines TRBV4-1 with TRBJ2-1, with D possibly matching TRBD2 (5 bases). From germline, CDR1 is MGHRA and CDR2 YSYEKL. V lost 3 bases and J 0 bases, leaving 15 bases between the germline ends. CDR3 length equals 17 residues. CDR3 protein: CASSQGTSVVSYNEQFF. DNA of the CDR3: TGCGCCAGCAGCCAGGGCACTAGTGTGGTCTCCTACAATGAGCAGTTCTTC.

The chain uses TRBV7-2 and TRBJ1-5; the D is unclear. The CDR3 is 15 amino acids. Germline loops: CDR1 SGHTA, CDR2 FQGNSA. Trimming left V 5 bases short and J 7 bases short, with 18 bases between. CDR3 protein: CASSRGPGLNQPQHF. The CDR3 DNA sequence: TGTGCCAGCAGCCGCGGGCCGGGTTTGAACCAGCCCCAGCATTTT.

This clone was recorded only once. The chain links TRBV5-4 to TRBJ2-7; 7 bases are shared with TRBD1. The junction had 6 bases not matched to a gene; V was cut back by 3 bases and J by 3 bases. Per the germline V gene, CDR1 is SGHNT and CDR2 is YYREEE (reference sequence). This CDR3 region has 14 residues. In DNA, the CDR3 is TGTGCCAGCAGCTCAGGACAGGCGGGCTACGAGCAGTACTTC. It yields the protein CASSSGQAGYEQYF.